The source of this T cell receptor beta chain is a study of molecular identifiers for immune sequencing clone quantification. The study's findings and limits: Whereas naive cells kept under 1% of molecules in clones above 20 RNA copies, such clones held over 98% in effectors.

This clonotype was counted ten times or more. Its antigen remains unidentified. Germline trimming cut 1 base from V and 5 bases from J; bases unmatched to any gene: 5. Germline CDR1 and CDR2: DFQATT and SNEGSKA (reference sequence). The CDR3 runs to 14 residues. Preparation of the bulk TCR libraries relied on previously described methods and listed TCR primers. One entry per CDR3 protein, called by TCRdb with MiXCR from the PCR reads. Of 250,000 to 350,000 distinct CDR3 sequences listed, about a fifth were seen once; the top ten hold approximately 0.84%. Investigators produced naive CD8 libraries from 20,000 to 1,000,000 sorted cells, drawing on 10%, 30% or 50% RNA. Sorting defined naive CD8 T cells as CD8+CD4-CCR7+CD45RA+.

The material sequenced was naive CD8+ T cells from blood, with Jurkat cell RNA spiked in. The subset: FACS-sorted CD8+CD4-CCR7+CD45RA+ naive T cells. The chain carries TRBV20-1 and TRBJ2-3; 8 bases agree with TRBD1. The sequence derives from a human donor in good health. Some libraries in this study had Jurkat cell RNA spiked in. CDR3 bases: TGCAGTGCTAGAGTGCGCAGGGGGCAAGATACGCAGTATTTT. It yields the protein CSARVRRGQDTQYF.